This T cell receptor beta chain was recorded in a study of spatial heterogeneity in lung cancer. Turning to the study itself: Tumor regions showed TCR transcript counts that correlated strongly with a T cell module score from matched bulk RNA-seq. A unique TCR and UMI combination showed up more than ten times in raw reads, on average. Study-wide results and limits: Within tumors, counts of expanded alpha and beta TCRs tracked tumor mutation counts.

This clonotype was seen many times. The antigen remains undetermined. The time point was: sample taken at primary tumor resection. TCRdb re-analysed the 5' RACE reads in MiXCR, keeping a single row per CDR3 protein. The sample records some 14,000 distinct CDR3 sequences, over 3% being singletons. The germline CDR1 and CDR2 sequences are SQVTM and ANQGSEA. This CDR3 has 17 residues. With 4 bases clipped from V and 4 bases from J, the junction kept 15 bases outside the gene matches. The material was lung tumor tissue, obtained at surgery. This chain uses TRBV29-1 with TRBJ2-3; 9 nucleotides agree with TRBD1. This sequence was found in a male donor with early-stage non-small cell lung cancer. The CDR3 DNA is TGCAGCGTTGCTCTAACCCCCGGGACAGGGTATGCAGATACGCAGTATTTT. Its translation: CSVALTPGTGYADTQYF.